The source of this T cell receptor (beta chain) is a study of identical twins. General study findings and limits: Out-of-frame TCR alpha sharing observed in monozygotic twins exceeded model estimates. Cord blood beta clonotypes present at high abundance carried fewer insertions; no such pattern appeared in memory repertoires. Twins shared beta out-of-frame sequences in excess, but this excess was weaker.

This CDR3 has 15 amino acids. Trimming cost V 6 bases and J 2 bases; bases outside gene matches: 4. Germline V gene sequence: CDR1 LNHDA, CDR2 SQIVND (reference sequence). A universal primer site was created by template switching, with the cDNA bearing unique molecular identifiers. TCRdb used MiXCR to reprocess the 5' RACE reads, holding one entry per CDR3 protein. The sample includes about 240,000 distinct CDR3 sequences, about 10% of them seen just once. This clonotype was counted only a few times. What it binds is not known. Specimen: memory T cells sorted from blood. This TCR was sampled from a man aged 50 to 59 in good health. This chain connects TRBV19 to TRBJ2-6, with 7 nucleotides matching TRBD1. The CDR3 bases are TGTGCCAGTAGGGAAACAGGGGCTGGGGCCAACGTCCTGACTTTC. Amino acid sequence: CASRETGAGANVLTF. Based on the CDR3 plus reference TRBV19 and TRBJ2-6, the full variable domain is DGGITQSPKYLFRKEGQNVTLSCEQNLNHDAMYWYRQDPGQGLRLIYYSQIVNDFQKGDIAEGYSVSREKKESFPLTVTSAQKNPTAFYLCASRETGAGANVLTFGAGSRLTVL.